The entry below describes one T cell receptor beta chain. This clone was seen more than once but under ten times. Its target antigen remains unknown. The record has no base qualities; no much larger clone is one base away. Uninvolved adjacent lung was taken at least 2 cm from the tumor margin and confirmed free of atypia by two independent pathologists. At diagnosis, tumor, uninvolved tumor-adjacent lung and peripheral blood were collected and then preserved as a mix of FFPE and fresh-frozen material. The immunoSEQ Assay was used to sequence TCR beta CDR3 regions from DNA. Regarding the original processing steps: To compute T cell density, TCR beta template counts were normalized to usable DNA, which was estimated by amplifying housekeeping genes. Richness was estimated with the preseqR package, extrapolating to 400,000 templates for PBMC samples and 120,000 templates for tissue samples. Clonality was defined as one minus Pielou's evenness. Tissue-enriched TCRs were identified by differential abundance testing using productive amino-acid clonotypes, minimum total count 5 and alpha 0.1. Repertoire overlap between compartments was quantified with the Jaccard Index and Morisita Overlap Index. GLIPH clustered TCR beta CDR3s with public tetramer-defined viral CDR3s; viral motifs required at least three viral sequences plus V-gene enrichment. TCRdb carries this immuneACCESS record with in-frame sequences only. Its versions omit some clonotypes, under half of them owing to an unresolved V gene in the studies checked, with the rest unexplained. That table is the source of V, J and clone size, and D and trimming were worked out from the DNA. The sample contains roughly 1,400 clones, 15% to 20% of them found a single time. The biggest ten clones account for 6.5% to 8% of the sample.

The data belong to a study of T cells in localized non-small cell lung cancer (TCRdb year 2020). Some background on the complete study: Comparing tumors with uninvolved tumor-adjacent lungs, the study looked at the T cell repertoires of approximately 240 patients with early-stage NSCLC. The cohort comprised around 250 treatment-naïve NSCLC patients with resected, localized lung tumors. Of the NSCLC patients, about 130 were male and about a hundred were female, and the mean age was about 69 years.

What the authors observed across the whole study: Multi-region tumor sequencing was not performed, so intratumor heterogeneity could not be excluded. A median of approximately 53 of the top 100 tumor clones turned up in the paired uninvolved adjacent lung, and 25 to 35 of those clones also ranked among the top 100 of that same adjacent lung. Because of the exploratory design, TCR variables were selected using unadjusted p-values without false-discovery rate correction. Longer overall survival was associated with higher T cell density in blood, whereas shorter survival was associated with higher clonality in adjacent lung. Uninvolved tumor-adjacent lung showed the highest T cell clonality, higher than tumor, which suggests more focused antigenic responses in the adjacent lung.

Trimming at the junction amounts to 2 bases on V and 8 bases on J, and the germline ends lie 12 bases apart. The CDR3 numbers 14 residues from cysteine through phenylalanine. Only the CDR3 part of the read is kept: 42 bases, read in frame from the first base. The germline V gene specifies KGHSH as CDR1 and LQKENI as CDR2. This material consisted of normal lung tissue next to the tumor, taken before any cancer treatment. Rearrangement joined TRBV18 to TRBJ1-4; TRBD1 is perhaps the D gene, given 5 matching bases. This clonotype was sampled from a female donor older than 55 with stage I lung adenocarcinoma. The nucleotides are TGTGCCAGCTCACCAGGCGGGGCAGGGGAAAAACTGTTTTTT. Its protein product is CASSPGGAGEKLFF.